Below are 29 T cell receptor beta chains sequenced from a single sample in a study of blood T cells in healthy people across ages. For the second PCR, which ran for roughly 7 to 11 cycles, a sample-barcoded 5' primer and a J-beta primer mix were used. TCRdb re-derived calls from the 5' RACE reads in MiXCR, one entry per CDR3 protein. The sample gives more than 500,000 distinct CDR3 sequences, roughly 29% of which show up once; less than 20% is in the top ten. The source material was blood. These receptors were taken from a woman in her seventies in good health.

The chain recombines TRBV21-1 with TRBJ2-5; whether TRBD2, the table's D call, matches the DNA was not checked. TRBV21-1 is designated a pseudogene. The length of the CDR3 is 17 residues. The CDR3 DNA reads as TGTGCCAGCAGCCCCCCAGTTGGGACTAGCGCTACAGAGACCCAGTACTTC. This gives the protein CASSPPVGTSATETQYF.

V and J are TRBV19 and TRBJ1-3; no firm D call. CDR1 is LNHDA and CDR2 is SQIVND in the germline V gene (reference sequence). The CDR3 is 13 residues long. The germline V and J ends were trimmed by 5 bases and 4 bases, with 9 bases remaining between them. CDR3 coding DNA: TGTGCCAGTAGTTCCCCCAGGGGAAACACCATATATTTT. Its protein is CASSSPRGNTIYF.

The rearrangement links TRBV6-1 to TRBJ2-5; TRBD2 aligns across 7 bases. With 11 bases clipped from V and 5 bases from J, the junction kept 20 bases outside the gene matches. The CDR3 loop spans 16 amino acids. Germline lookup yields CDR1 MNHNS and CDR2 SASEGT. In nucleotides, the CDR3 is TGTGCCGGGGCTCCAAGGCTGGGGGGGGATAGGGAGACCCAGTACTTC. Its protein is CAGAPRLGGDRETQYF.

V usage is TRBV29-1 and J usage is TRBJ2-3; TRBD2 is a possible D gene (6 bases). The CDR3 has 12 residues. Per germline, CDR1 SQVTM and CDR2 ANQGSEA. Trimming pared 4 bases from V and 4 bases from J, leaving 9 bases between. The CDR3 DNA follows: TGCAGCGTTGGGGGGGACCCAGATACGCAGTATTTT. Encoded protein: CSVGGDPDTQYF.

A few counts support this clonotype. The gene calls are TRBV6-2 or TRBV6-3 and TRBJ2-2; TRBD2 agrees at 8 bases. This CDR3 is 20 amino acids long. The germline V gene has CDR1 MNHEY and CDR2 SVGEGT. J lost 2 bases, V lost 5 bases, and 19 bases had no gene match. CDR3 loop: CASSPPLGSGANKNTGELFF. The CDR3 bases are TGTGCCAGCAGTCCCCCCCTAGGTAGCGGGGCGAACAAAAACACCGGGGAGCTGTTTTTT.

The V and J genes are TRBV9 and TRBJ2-5; 10 positions agree with TRBD2. Trimming at V came to 0 bases and at J to 4 bases, leaving 3 bases not matched to a gene. Germline loops: CDR1 SGDLS, CDR2 YYNGEE. CDR3 length: 15 amino acids. The CDR3 sequence is CASSVASGGRETQYF. The CDR3 nucleotides are TGTGCCAGCAGCGTAGCTAGCGGGGGACGAGAGACCCAGTACTTC.

This clonotype was found a few times. The chain links TRBV20-1 to TRBJ1-5; 7 bases are a match to TRBD1. The germline CDR1 and CDR2 sequences are DFQATT and SNEGSKA (reference sequence). CDR3 length equals 13 residues. V gave up 7 bases and J gave up 6 bases; unmatched junction bases: 9. The CDR3 loop reads CSVDREVGQPQHF. The DNA for the CDR3 is TGCAGTGTCGACAGGGAAGTAGGTCAGCCCCAGCATTTT.

This sequence joins TRBV5-6 and TRBJ1-1; tentatively, D is TRBD1 (6 bases). This CDR3 region has 14 residues. Per the germline V gene, CDR1 is SGHDT and CDR2 is YYEEEE. The V gene lost 3 bases and the J gene lost 6 bases, with 15 bases spanning the gap. The CDR3 loop reads CASSYRSKGAEAFF. The CDR3 nucleotides read TGTGCCAGCAGCTACCGGTCAAAGGGGGCTGAAGCTTTCTTT.

The chain links TRBV5-5 to TRBJ2-1, with D perhaps TRBD1 (5 bases). From germline, CDR1 is SGHKS and CDR2 YYEKEE (reference sequence). The CDR3 runs 14 residues. The ends were cut back, 5 bases at V and 7 bases at J, with 16 bases in the middle. The CDR3 nucleotides are TGTGCCAGCAGGGAAATGATTTCAGGGAATGAGCAGTTCTTC. Translating it yields CASREMISGNEQFF. Full variable domain (outside the CDR3, taken from reference TRBV5-5 and TRBJ2-1): DAGVTQSPTHLIKTRGQQVTLRCSPISGHKSVSWYQQVLGQGPQFIFQYYEKEERGRGNFPDRFSARQFPNYSSELNVNALLLGDSALYLCASREMISGNEQFFGPGTRLTVL.

Only a few counts were recorded for this clonotype. The chain links TRBV20-1 to TRBJ2-6; D remains unclear. Trimming cost V 1 base and J 0 bases, with 13 bases left between them. Germline V lookup: CDR1 DFQATT, CDR2 SNEGSKA (reference sequence). This CDR3 is built from 17 residues. CDR3 DNA: TGCAGTGCTAGAGGTCCCCACAGAGTCTCTGGGGCCAACGTCCTGACTTTC. It translates to CSARGPHRVSGANVLTF.

This clonotype was seen a handful of times. The chain combines TRBV7-3 with TRBJ2-5, with 13 bases fitting TRBD2. CDR1 is SGHTA, CDR2 FQGTGA, per germline. Trimming took 5 bases from V and 0 from J; bases not matched to a gene: 6. The CDR3 has 17 residues. This chain's CDR3 is CASSETSGGAYQETQYF. CDR3 coding DNA: TGTGCCAGCAGCGAAACTAGCGGGGGGGCCTACCAAGAGACCCAGTACTTC.

The V call is TRBV6-5, the J call TRBJ2-1, with a tentative D call TRBD1 (5 bases). V was cut by 6 bases and J by 5 bases, with 17 bases left in between. The CDR3 is 15 residues long. The germline gives CDR1 MNHEY, CDR2 SVGAGI. CDR3 in DNA: TGTGCCAGCAGCAACAGGAGTCCTGGGAACAATGAGCAGTTCTTC. It encodes CASSNRSPGNNEQFF.

J is TRBJ2-1 and V is TRBV20-1; TRBD2 aligns across 13 bases. The germline V gene has CDR1 DFQATT and CDR2 SNEGSKA (reference sequence). V was pared by 1 base and J by 4 bases, with 10 bases of the junction left unmatched. The CDR3 is 18 amino acids. CDR3 nucleotides: TGCAGTGCTAGAGGTTTAACTAGCGGGGGGGCACGATACAATGAGCAGTTCTTC. It specifies CSARGLTSGGARYNEQFF.

The V and J genes are TRBV20-1 and TRBJ2-5; D unclear. The J call may not be correct, given that the DNA end is closer to TRBJ2-7. Germline-derived CDR1 and CDR2 are DFQATT and SNEGSKA (reference sequence). The CDR3 loop spans 12 amino acids. The chain's CDR3 is CSARGEAYEQYF. CDR3 nucleotide sequence: TGCAGTGCTAGGGGCGAGGCCTACGAGCAGTACTTC.

For this clonotype: One end of the junction varies from germline; a read error may be responsible. The rearrangement links TRBV11-3 to TRBJ2-1, with a tentative D call TRBD2 (5 bases). Germline lookup yields CDR1 SGHNT and CDR2 YENEEA. This CDR3 has 14 residues. For the CDR3, the DNA is TGTGCCAGCAGTTTAGATGCTAGCATCGATGAGCAGTTCTTC. This codes for CASSLDASIDEQFF. Supplemented by reference TRBV11-3 and TRBJ2-1, the full variable domain reads EAGVVQSPRYKIIEKKQPVAFWCNPISGHNTLYWYLQNLGQGPELLIRYENEEAVDDSQLPKDRFSAERLKGVDSTLKIQPAELGDSAVYLCASSLDASIDEQFFGPGTRLTVL.

This chain connects TRBV6-1 to TRBJ1-2, with 8 positions matching TRBD1. The trim removed 6 bases at V and 1 base at J, leaving 7 bases unmatched. Germline V gene sequence: CDR1 MNHNS, CDR2 SASEGT. The CDR3 loop spans 15 amino acids. CDR3 sequence: CASSENRGINYGYTF. In DNA form, the CDR3 reads TGTGCCAGCAGCGAGAACAGGGGGATTAACTATGGCTACACCTTC.

A few counts support this clonotype. This sequence joins TRBV7-3 and TRBJ2-7; 11 nucleotides agree with TRBD2. This CDR3 has 18 amino acids. The germline V gene encodes CDR1 SGHTA and CDR2 FQGTGA. V was clipped by 5 bases and J by 0 bases; unmatched bases: 12. CDR3 sequence reads: CASSLGTSGQEGSYEQYF. Written as DNA, the CDR3 is TGTGCCAGCAGCCTGGGGACTAGCGGACAGGAGGGCTCCTACGAGCAGTACTTC.

This clonotype has a count of ten or more. This chain uses TRBV5-1 with TRBJ2-1; D remains unclear. The CDR3 totals 12 residues. Trimming left V 0 bases short and J 6 bases short, with 4 bases between. CDR1 and CDR2 (germline): SGHRS, YFSETQ. The CDR3, as DNA: TGCGCCAGCAGCTTGGTGTCCAATGAGCAGTTCTTC. Its translation: CASSLVSNEQFF.

The chain employs TRBV5-1 and TRBJ2-5, with a tentative D call TRBD2 (5 bases). Germline CDR1 reads SGHRS; CDR2 reads YFSETQ. The CDR3 has 13 amino acids. V gave up 4 bases and J gave up 2 bases, with 9 bases separating them. The CDR3 DNA is TGCGCCAGCAGCGACGGACTGCAAGAGACCCAGTACTTC. It is translated as CASSDGLQETQYF.

The chain links TRBV9 to TRBJ1-1; D not certain. V gave up 2 bases and J gave up 2 bases, with 7 bases separating them. Germline assignment: CDR1 SGDLS and CDR2 YYNGEE. The CDR3 totals 13 residues. CDR3 in amino acids: CASSVRLNTEAFF. CDR3 nucleotide sequence: TGTGCCAGCAGCGTCCGTCTAAACACTGAAGCTTTCTTT. The full variable domain, with the rest looked up from reference TRBV9 and TRBJ1-1, is DSGVTQTPKHLITATGQRVTLRCSPRSGDLSVYWYQQSLDQGLQFLIQYYNGEERAKGNILERFSAQQFPDLHSELNLSSLELGDSALYFCASSVRLNTEAFFGQGTRLTVV.

This clonotype was observed a handful of times. The chain combines TRBV7-2 with TRBJ2-3; the match to TRBD2 covers 8 bases. The V and J ends lost 5 bases and 3 bases, in that order; junction bases with no gene match: 10. The CDR3 totals 16 residues. Germline V gene sequence: CDR1 SGHTA, CDR2 FQGNSA. CDR3 protein: CASSPPGTRGTDTQYF. DNA of the CDR3: TGTGCCAGCAGCCCCCCCGGGACTAGAGGTACAGATACGCAGTATTTT.

This chain uses TRBV5-1 with TRBJ1-1; D is perhaps TRBD1 (5 bases). Germline V gives CDR1 SGHRS, CDR2 YFSETQ. V lost 4 bases and J lost 0, with 10 bases in between. The CDR3 sequence is 14 residues long. In DNA, the CDR3 is TGCGCCAGCAGCACAGGTGCCGTGAACACTGAAGCTTTCTTT. Protein: CASSTGAVNTEAFF.

This clonotype was observed a few times. At one end, the junction sequence differs from germline, possibly due to a read error. The rearrangement uses TRBV7-2 and TRBJ2-3; the D is unclear. Looked up from germline, CDR1 is SGHTA and CDR2 is FQGNSA. This CDR3 comprises 13 residues. As DNA, the CDR3 is TGTGCCAGCAGCTCGCGCTTTAGGGATATGCAGTATTTT. Its protein is CASSSRFRDMQYF.

Remarks on this clonotype: A single base separates this from a much larger clone, so it may be a read error. The V gene is TRBV4-1, the J gene TRBJ2-5; 10 nucleotides agree with TRBD2. The germline V gene encodes CDR1 MGHRA and CDR2 YSYEKL. This CDR3 is built from 14 residues. The CDR3 loop reads CASSQDLAGEIQYF. CDR3 bases: TGCGCCAGCAGCCAAGATCTAGCGGGGGAGATCCAGTACTTC.

This clonotype has only a few counts. The chain carries TRBV30 and TRBJ1-1; tentatively, D is TRBD1 (6 bases). The CDR3 contains 15 residues. From germline, CDR1 is GTSNPN and CDR2 SVGIG (reference sequence). V was clipped by 0 bases and J by 5 bases, with 16 bases between them. CDR3 loop: CAWSVGWGASTEAFF. In DNA form, the CDR3 reads TGTGCCTGGAGTGTAGGTTGGGGGGCGAGTACTGAAGCTTTCTTT. The variable domain in full, with the rest retrieved from reference TRBV30 and TRBJ1-1, is SQTIHQWPATLVQPVGSPLSLECTVEGTSNPNLYWYRQAAGRGLQLLFYSVGIGQISSEVPQNLSASRPQDRQFILSSKKLLLSDSGFYLCAWSVGWGASTEAFFGQGTRLTVV.

This chain joins TRBV11-2 and TRBJ2-7, with a weak D call TRBD2 (5 bases). Gene TRBJ2-1 matches the end of the DNA better, so the J call may be wrong. Germline assignment: CDR1 SGHAT and CDR2 FQNNGV. This CDR3 region has 14 residues. CDR3 sequence reads: CASSLTSPGNEQFF. CDR3 nucleotide sequence: TGTGCCAGCAGCTTAACCTCTCCGGGGAATGAGCAGTTCTTC.

This chain uses TRBV5-1 with TRBJ2-3; D is uncertain. This CDR3 is 14 amino acids long. V shed 1 base and J shed 0 bases, with 6 bases lying between them. Germline-derived CDR1 and CDR2 are SGHRS and YFSETQ. CDR3 bases: TGCGCCAGCAGCTTGCCAGCTAGCACAGATACGCAGTATTTT. Translating it yields CASSLPASTDTQYF.

This clonotype was detected a few times. The chain couples TRBV6-2 or TRBV6-3 to TRBJ2-2; D may be TRBD1 (5 bases). V lost 6 bases and J lost 6, with 8 bases in between. CDR3 length equals 12 residues. The germline V gene has CDR1 MNHEY and CDR2 SVGEGT. CDR3: CASSSRAGELFF. In DNA form, the CDR3 reads TGTGCCAGCAGCTCCAGGGCCGGGGAGCTGTTTTTT.

This clonotype occurred a few times. The chain links TRBV5-1 to TRBJ2-3; 7 bases are shared with TRBD2. The CDR3 consists of 15 residues. Trimming at V came to 4 bases and at J to 2 bases, leaving 7 bases not matched to a gene. CDR1 is SGHRS, CDR2 YFSETQ, per germline. CDR3 sequence reads: CASSDLAGNTDTQYF. CDR3 DNA sequence: TGCGCCAGCAGCGATTTAGCGGGTAACACAGATACGCAGTATTTT.